What follows describes a single T cell receptor beta chain. Its antigen is undetermined. The data were taken from a study of lymphopenia after photon versus proton radiotherapy. In germline, CDR1 is LNHDA, CDR2 SQIVND (reference sequence). There are 14 residues in the CDR3. Trimming cost V 7 bases and J 1 base; bases outside gene matches: 3. The study, taken as a whole, reports: Authors raise, but do not show, better survival with proton therapy. Post-nadir diversity loss with photons came from oligoclonal expansion, particularly CD8+ Temra cells. Under photons, naive T cells and diversity fell while effector/memory populations rose. Larger post-nadir TCR diversity loss correlated inversely with survival in deceased patients.

The table came from immunoSEQ multiplex PCR; TCRdb's copy has only in-frame clones and leaves some out. The sample carries some 41,000 clones, approximately 87% recorded once. Sequenced here: peripheral blood, sampled from a patient treated with photon-based radiotherapy. The rearrangement uses TRBV19 and TRBJ2-2, with 7 bases identical to TRBD2. The sequence derives from a man aged 50 to 59 with gastric cancer. CDR3 DNA sequence: TGTGCCAGTATGCGGGGGTTGAACACCGGGGAGCTGTTTTTT. The encoded protein is CASMRGLNTGELFF.